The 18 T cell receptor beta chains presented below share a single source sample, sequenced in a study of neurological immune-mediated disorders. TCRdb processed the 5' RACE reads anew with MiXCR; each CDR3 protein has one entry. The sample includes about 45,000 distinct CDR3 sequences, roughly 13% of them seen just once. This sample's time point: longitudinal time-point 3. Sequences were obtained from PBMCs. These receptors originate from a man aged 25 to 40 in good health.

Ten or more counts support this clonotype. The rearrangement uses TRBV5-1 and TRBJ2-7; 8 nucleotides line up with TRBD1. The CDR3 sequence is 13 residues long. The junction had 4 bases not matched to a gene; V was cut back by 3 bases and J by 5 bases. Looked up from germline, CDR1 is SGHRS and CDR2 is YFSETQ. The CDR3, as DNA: TGCGCCAGCAGCTGGACAGGGACCGACGAGCAGTACTTC. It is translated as CASSWTGTDEQYF.

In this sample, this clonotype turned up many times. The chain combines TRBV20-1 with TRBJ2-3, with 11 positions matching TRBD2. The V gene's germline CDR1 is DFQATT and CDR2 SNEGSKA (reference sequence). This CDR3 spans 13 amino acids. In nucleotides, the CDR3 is TGCAGACTCGGGACTAGCGGCGGAGATACGCAGTATTTT. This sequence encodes CRLGTSGGDTQYF.

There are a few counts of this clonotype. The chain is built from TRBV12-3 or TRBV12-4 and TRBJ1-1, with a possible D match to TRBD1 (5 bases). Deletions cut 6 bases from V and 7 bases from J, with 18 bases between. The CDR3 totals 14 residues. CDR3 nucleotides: TGTGCCAGCAGAAGACACGGGGCAGAAAATGAAGCTTTCTTT. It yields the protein CASRRHGAENEAFF.

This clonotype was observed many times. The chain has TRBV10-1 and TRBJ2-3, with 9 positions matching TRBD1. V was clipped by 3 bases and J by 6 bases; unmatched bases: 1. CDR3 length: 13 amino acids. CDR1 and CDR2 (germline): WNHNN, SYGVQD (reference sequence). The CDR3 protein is CASSEQGADTQYF. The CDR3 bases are TGCGCCAGCAGTGAACAGGGGGCGGATACGCAGTATTTT.

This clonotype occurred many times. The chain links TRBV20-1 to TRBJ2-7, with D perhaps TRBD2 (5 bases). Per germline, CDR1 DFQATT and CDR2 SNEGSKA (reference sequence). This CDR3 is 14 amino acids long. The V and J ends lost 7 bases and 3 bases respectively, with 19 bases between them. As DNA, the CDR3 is TGCAGTGGGAGACCTGACGGAGGAAACTACGAGCAGTACTTC. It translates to CSGRPDGGNYEQYF.

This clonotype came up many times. CDR3 nucleotide sequence: TGCAGTGCTAGACTGCTCCTCCTCTACAATGAGCAGTTCTTC. Its translation: CSARLLLLYNEQFF. The chain has TRBV20-1 and TRBJ2-1; D remains ambiguous. Trimming pared 2 bases from V and 3 bases from J, leaving 11 bases between. The CDR3 runs 14 residues. CDR1 DFQATT and CDR2 SNEGSKA come from the germline V gene (reference sequence).

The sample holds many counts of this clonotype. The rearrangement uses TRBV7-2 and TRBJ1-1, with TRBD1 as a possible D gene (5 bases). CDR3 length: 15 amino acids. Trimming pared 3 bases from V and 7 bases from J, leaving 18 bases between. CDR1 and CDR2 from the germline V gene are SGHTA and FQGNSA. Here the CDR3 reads CASSLALGGGNEAFF. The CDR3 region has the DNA TGTGCCAGCAGCTTGGCCCTCGGGGGAGGGAATGAAGCTTTCTTT.

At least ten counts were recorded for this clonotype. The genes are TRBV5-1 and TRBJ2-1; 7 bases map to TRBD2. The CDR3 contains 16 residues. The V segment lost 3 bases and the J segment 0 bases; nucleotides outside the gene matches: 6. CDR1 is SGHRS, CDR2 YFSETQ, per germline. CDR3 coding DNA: TGCGCCAGCAGCTGGACTAGTACGTTCTCCTACAATGAGCAGTTCTTC. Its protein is CASSWTSTFSYNEQFF.

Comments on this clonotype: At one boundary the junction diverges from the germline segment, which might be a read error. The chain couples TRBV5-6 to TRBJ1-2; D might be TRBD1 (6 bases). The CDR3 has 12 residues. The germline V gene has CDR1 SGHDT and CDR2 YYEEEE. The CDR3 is CASYGQNYGYTF. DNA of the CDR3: TGCGCCAGCTACGGACAGAACTATGGCTACACCTTC.

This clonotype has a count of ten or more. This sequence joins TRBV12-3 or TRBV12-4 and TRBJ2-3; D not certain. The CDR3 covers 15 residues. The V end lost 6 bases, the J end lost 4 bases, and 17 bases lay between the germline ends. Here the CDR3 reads CASRMDPGFSDTQYF. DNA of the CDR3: TGTGCCAGCAGGATGGACCCCGGGTTCTCAGATACGCAGTATTTT.

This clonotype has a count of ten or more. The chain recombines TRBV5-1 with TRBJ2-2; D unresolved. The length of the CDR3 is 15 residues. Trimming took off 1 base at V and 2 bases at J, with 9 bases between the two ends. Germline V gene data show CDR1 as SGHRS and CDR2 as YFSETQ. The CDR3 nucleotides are TGCGCCAGCAGCTTGTGGGCAGAAAACACCGGGGAGCTGTTTTTT. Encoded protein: CASSLWAENTGELFF.

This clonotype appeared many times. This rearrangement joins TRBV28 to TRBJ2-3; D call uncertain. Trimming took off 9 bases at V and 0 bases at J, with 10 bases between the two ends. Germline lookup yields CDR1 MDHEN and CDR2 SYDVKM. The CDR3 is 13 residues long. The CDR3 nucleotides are TGTGCCAGTATGGATCAGAGCACAGATACGCAGTATTTT. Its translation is CASMDQSTDTQYF.

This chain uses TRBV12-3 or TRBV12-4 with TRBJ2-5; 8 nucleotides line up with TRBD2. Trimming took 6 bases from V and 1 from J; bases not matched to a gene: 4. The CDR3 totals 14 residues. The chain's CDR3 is CASSTSGLQETQYF. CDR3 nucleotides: TGTGCCAGCAGCACTAGCGGCCTCCAAGAGACCCAGTACTTC.

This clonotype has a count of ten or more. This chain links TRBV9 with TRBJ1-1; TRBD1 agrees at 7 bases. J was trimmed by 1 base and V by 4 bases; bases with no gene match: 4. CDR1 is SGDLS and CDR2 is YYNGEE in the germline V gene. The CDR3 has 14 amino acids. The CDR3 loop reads CASSTGTENTEAFF. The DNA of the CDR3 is TGTGCCAGCAGCACCGGGACAGAGAACACTGAAGCTTTCTTT.

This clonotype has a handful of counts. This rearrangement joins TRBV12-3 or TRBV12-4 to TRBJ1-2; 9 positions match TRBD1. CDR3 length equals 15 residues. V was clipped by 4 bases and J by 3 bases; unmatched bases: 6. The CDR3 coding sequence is TGTGCCAGCAGTTCATCAACAGGGGGCCACTATGGCTACACCTTC. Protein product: CASSSSTGGHYGYTF.

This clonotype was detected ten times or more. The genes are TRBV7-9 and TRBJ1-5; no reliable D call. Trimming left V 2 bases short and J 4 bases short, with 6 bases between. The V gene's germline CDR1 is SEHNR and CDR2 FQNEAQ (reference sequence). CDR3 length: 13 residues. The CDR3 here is CASSLWVNQPQHF. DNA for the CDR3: TGTGCCAGCAGCTTATGGGTAAATCAGCCCCAGCATTTT.

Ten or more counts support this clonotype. CDR3 protein: CAWTREGGLSYGYTF. The DNA of the CDR3 is TGTGCCTGGACCCGAGAGGGCGGACTCTCCTATGGCTACACCTTC. The genes are TRBV30 and TRBJ1-2; D remains ambiguous. V gave up 4 bases and J gave up 4 bases, with 19 bases separating them. The CDR3 has 15 residues. CDR1 and CDR2 (germline): GTSNPN, SVGIG (reference sequence).

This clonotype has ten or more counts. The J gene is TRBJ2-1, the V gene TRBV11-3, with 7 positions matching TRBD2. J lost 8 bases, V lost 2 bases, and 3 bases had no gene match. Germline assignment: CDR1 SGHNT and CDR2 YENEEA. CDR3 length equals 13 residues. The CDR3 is CASSLSSGHEQFF. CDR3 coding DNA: TGTGCCAGCAGCTTAAGTAGCGGGCATGAGCAGTTCTTC.